Shown below are 4 T cell receptor beta chains from a single sample sequenced in a study of cytomegalovirus exposure and HLA in healthy donors. The data were produced by immunoSEQ multiplex PCR, yet TCRdb's version contains in-frame clones alone and is incomplete. The sample lists around 300,000 clones, around 89% seen once, with approximately 0.88% in the top ten. Sequences were obtained from PBMCs. The receptors here all came from a woman in her late teens or twenties in good health and CMV-seronegative.

The rearrangement uses TRBV30 and TRBJ1-2; 8 bases match TRBD1. The V and J ends lost 3 bases and 0 bases, in that order; junction bases with no gene match: 12. The CDR3 contains 17 residues. CDR1 and CDR2 from the germline V gene are GTSNPN and SVGIG (reference sequence). CDR3 amino acids: CAWREPPGTGSNYGYTF. CDR3 nucleotides: TGTGCCTGGAGAGAACCCCCCGGGACAGGCTCTAACTATGGCTACACCTTC.

The genes are TRBV15 and TRBJ2-1; the D is unclear. The CDR3 is 12 amino acids. Germline lookup yields CDR1 LNHNV and CDR2 YYDKDF (reference sequence). Deletions cut 6 bases from V and 4 bases from J, with 7 bases between. CDR3 DNA: TGTGCCACCAGAGGCAGGTACAATGAGCAGTTCTTC. Translated: CATRGRYNEQFF.

The chain couples TRBV9 to TRBJ2-2; 12 nucleotides match TRBD2. Germline lookup yields CDR1 SGDLS and CDR2 YYNGEE. The V segment lost 4 bases and the J segment 7 bases; nucleotides outside the gene matches: 8. The CDR3 has 16 amino acids. CDR3 amino acids: CASSSRTSGTVGELFF. The CDR3 coding sequence is TGTGCCAGCAGCTCCCGGACTAGCGGGACGGTCGGGGAGCTGTTTTTT.

Only one count was recorded for this clone. The rearrangement uses TRBV5-1 and TRBJ2-7; 8 bases fit TRBD2. The CDR3 length is 17 residues. Germline values: CDR1 SGHRS, CDR2 YFSETQ. V was clipped by 0 bases and J by 3 bases; unmatched bases: 11. The DNA of the CDR3 is TGCGCCAGCAGCTTGGTGTCTCTGGCGGCGGGGGGCTACGAGCAGTACTTC. Amino acid sequence: CASSLVSLAAGGYEQYF.